The subject of this entry is one TCR beta chain. The antigen it binds to is not known. No base quality information exists; no much larger clone differs at one position. The cohort was made up of about 610 healthy bone marrow donors. At the time of sampling, all cohort members were nominally healthy, though unrecorded immune exposures were likely present. The donor was CMV seropositive and was included in the group of 300 or so seropositive cohort members. A peripheral blood sample was provided by each donor, and peripheral blood mononuclear cells were used for TCR beta sequencing. Genomic DNA was extracted from the blood cell samples with the Qiagen DNeasy Blood Extraction Kit. The library came from the immunoSEQ multiplex PCR assay. The multiplex PCR relied on a mix of 60 forward primers for TCR Vbeta segments and 13 reverse primers for TCR Jbeta segments. The CDR3 region of rearranged TCR beta genes was amplified from genomic DNA with a multiplex PCR assay. On the Illumina HiSeq System, the amplified TCR beta libraries were sequenced as 87-base-pair reads. The paper's data handling went like this. In a later analysis, 80 million or so unique TCR beta chains were counted across the roughly 670 repertoires, and roughly 9.9 million of these chains were shared by at least two donors. Raw reads were error-corrected and collapsed into unique sequences by a nearest-neighbor algorithm in which closely related sequences were merged to remove PCR and sequencing errors. V, D and J gene segments were assigned by aligning CDR3 sequences to IMGT reference sequences. For a sequence to be retained, at least a six-nucleotide match to both a V gene segment and a J gene segment was required. Rearrangements were called productive when the CDR3 lacked stop codons and stayed in frame with V and J; all others were non-productive. Following IMGT convention, CDR3 was defined as the stretch from the second conserved V-encoded cysteine up to the conserved J-encoded phenylalanine. The earlier analysis of more than 450 of the donors excluded sequences that lacked an unambiguous match to a single V gene segment. An earlier analysis of 450 to 650 of the donors called V segments functional above 56.7% productive rearrangements and segregating when the between-donor standard deviation exceeded 5%. A statistical classification framework was built to diagnose cytomegalovirus status from the catalog of TCR beta chain sequences. A later analysis assigned V and J genes by comparing TCR nucleotide sequences with IMGT/GENE-DB human TR gene sequences. A later analysis assigned CDR3 sequences and most-parsimonious VDJ recombination scenarios with the TCRdist pipeline. In a later analysis, each TCR beta chain was defined by its CDR3 amino acid sequence together with its V-gene family, and reads lacking a unique V-gene family were excluded. A later analysis removed roughly 590 highly shared, low-generation-probability nucleotide sequences to deal with suspected cross-contamination and a sequencing artifact. In a later analysis, a clonal expansion index was calculated for each public chain from normalized within-repertoire ranks of inferred template counts. A later analysis computed generation probabilities with a VDJ recombination model fitted to out-of-frame rearrangements, and checked the results against IGoR. A later analysis scored TCR-TCR, TCR-HLA and TCR-CMV co-occurrence with hypergeometric tests, applying a repertoire-size bias correction to TCR pairs. To estimate false discovery rates, a later analysis permuted the HLA or CMV assignments 20 times. A later analysis grouped co-occurring TCRs with DBSCAN, adding TCRdist sequence similarity when clustering within HLA-allele-positive subsets. Repertoires with fewer than 30,000 or more than 120,000 public chains, plus five repertoires with anomalous nucleotide sharing, were excluded from co-occurrence clustering. TCRdb mirrors the immuneACCESS table, restricted to in-frame sequences. Some clones are absent from its copies; in checked studies, under half trace to an unresolved V gene, and the reason for the others is unknown. V, J and clone size reflect that table, while D and trimming were determined from the DNA. The sample profile shows some 35,000 clones; nearly 55% of them were found once. The top ten clonotypes cover roughly 6.4% of the sample.

These data originate in a study of cytomegalovirus exposure and HLA in healthy donors (dated by TCRdb to between 2016 and 2019). In terms of the full investigation: According to an earlier analysis of several hundred of the donors, roughly 180 million T cells yielded roughly 110 million unique TCR beta sequences and 250 to 350 Gb of sequence data. A separate validation cohort of 90 to 150 different subjects was used in addition to the 666-subject first cohort. High-throughput TCR immunosequencing, statistical association of individual TCRs with disease status, and machine learning were combined to predict cytomegalovirus infection status. Typing coverage differed by locus: A, B, C, DRB1 and DQB1 were typed in roughly 629-640 donors, DQA1 in approximately 520, DPA1 in approximately 610, and DPB1 in 472. In the later analysis, no new phenotypic data were used to find candidate immune exposures; instead, reliance was placed on TCR beta sequences and their occurrence across donors. Genome-wide SNP genotypes for about three fifths of the roughly 670 donors were used in a later genetic analysis, which treated that subset as a discovery cohort. An early release that covered around 590 HLA-typed donors contained approximately 300 gigabases of sequencing data and some 87 million unique TCR sequences. Every discovery cohort repertoire had been produced on one sequencing platform. The T cell repertoires of 550 to 850 subjects were profiled by immunosequencing and related to cytomegalovirus serostatus. The study aimed to test whether signatures of past pathogen exposure could be identified by cataloging public T cell receptors. To study patterns of TCR occurrence, a later analysis re-analyzed previously published TCR beta repertoires from just over 650 donors and added high-resolution HLA genotyping. In an earlier analysis of 500 to 650 of the donors, high-throughput TCR beta sequencing was used to judge whether each TCR beta V gene segment behaved as functional or pseudogenic. Because of strong linkage in the cohort, four or five DR-DQ haplotypes were treated as single units for association and clustering. Donor age, sex, ethnicity and CMV serostatus were compiled alongside the repertoire data. Of the roughly 420 genotyped donors, over 80% were placed in the genetic ancestry cluster associated with self-reported Caucasian donors. Among some 400 genotyped donors of the cohort, an average of around 240,000 unique TCR beta nucleotide sequences were sequenced per donor, roughly 18% of them non-productive. HLA typing included class I and class II loci at four-digit resolution. The investigation overall reported the following: A cluster of highly shared sequence variants was judged likely to be a technical artifact of the sequencing pipeline. CMV serostatus was the only immune exposure information available for the cohort. A further reported finding was that TCR beta sequences accurately predicted the HLA-A and HLA-B alleles for most subjects in the first cohort. Across donors, most TCR sequences were observed very rarely, whereas some public TCRs were present in many individuals. A later analysis found that most CMV-associated TCR beta chains appeared HLA-restricted, with HLA associations seemingly driven largely by CMV exposure. In a later analysis, the rate of TCR association differed among HLA loci, with DRB1 alleles having the most associated TCRs and HLA-C alleles having the fewest. According to a later genetic analysis, donors in an Asian-associated ancestry cluster had fewer N-insertions in productive TCRs than the roughly 670-donor mean. At a false discovery rate of 0.05, a later analysis linked roughly 17,000 TCR beta sequences to specific HLA alleles. A total of roughly 160 TCR beta chains were listed by the study as associated with cytomegalovirus. In an earlier analysis of 587 of the donors, most TCR beta V segments appeared in productive rearrangements about 87% or about 30% of the time, broadly matching IMGT annotations. A few of the identified cytomegalovirus-associated TCR beta chains were confirmed in vitro to be specific for cytomegalovirus antigens. Presence/absence analyses assumed roughly uniform sequencing depth across donors, an assumption that may not hold. Some 15 rarely observed V segments, including chromosome 9 orphons, were excluded from the earlier analysis of several hundred of the donors because counts were too low. A later analysis reported that several top co-occurrence clusters appeared linked to parvovirus B19, influenza, CMV and Epstein-Barr virus. The cohort was sequenced for TCR beta chains only, and without alpha or paired-chain data the features that could be detected were limited. Assigning TCR associations to individual alleles was difficult when HLA alleles, especially DR and DQ, strongly co-occurred. Because HLA typing was missing for some donors at each locus, association tests included only the typed subset. In a later analysis, HLA-associated TCR beta chains were found to be more clonally expanded and to have lower generation probabilities than equally common non-associated chains. Correlated functional status among segregating V segments might reflect linkage disequilibrium, but an unknown experimental factor could not be ruled out. According to the authors, the approach could potentially be generalized to other disease states and immunological phenotypes. The classifier was reported to diagnose cytomegalovirus status with high specificity and sensitivity in both the original and validation cohorts. V-gene and J-gene trimming of TCR beta chains was associated with a missense DCLRE1C variant in a later genetic analysis, and the association was replicated in an independent cohort.

The source is a middle-aged woman in good health and CMV-seropositive. Sequencing input: PBMCs.

The CDR3 in this case is CASSPETGSNSPLHF. The DNA reads as follows: TGTGCCAGCAGTCCGGAGACAGGGTCCAATTCACCCCTCCACTTT. Recombination connected TRBV6-5 to TRBJ1-6, with TRBD1 identical over 7 junction bases. Clipping removes 5 bases from V and 7 bases from J, with 8 as the unmatched junction base count. Per the germline V gene, MNHEY is the CDR1 and SVGAGI is the CDR2. The CDR3 contains 15 residues, cysteine and phenylalanine counted. Just the 45-base CDR3 DNA is kept, in frame starting at base 1.